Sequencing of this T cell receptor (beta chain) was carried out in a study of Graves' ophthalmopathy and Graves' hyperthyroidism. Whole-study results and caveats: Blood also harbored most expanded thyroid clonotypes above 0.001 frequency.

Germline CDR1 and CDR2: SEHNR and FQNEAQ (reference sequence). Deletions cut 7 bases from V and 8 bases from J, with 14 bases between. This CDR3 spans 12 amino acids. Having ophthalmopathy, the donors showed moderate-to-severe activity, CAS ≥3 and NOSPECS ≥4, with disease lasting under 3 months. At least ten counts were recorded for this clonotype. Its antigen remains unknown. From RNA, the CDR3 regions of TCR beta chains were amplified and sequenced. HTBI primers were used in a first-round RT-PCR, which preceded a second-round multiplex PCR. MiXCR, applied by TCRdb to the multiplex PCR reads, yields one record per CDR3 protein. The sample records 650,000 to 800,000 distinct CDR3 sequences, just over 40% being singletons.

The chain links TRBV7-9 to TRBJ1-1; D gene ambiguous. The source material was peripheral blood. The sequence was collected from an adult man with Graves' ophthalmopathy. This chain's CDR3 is CASKGTSFEAFF. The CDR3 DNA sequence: TGTGCCAGCAAGGGCACCTCCTTCGAAGCTTTCTTT.